This TCR beta chain was profiled in a study of cytomegalovirus exposure and HLA in healthy donors. To note about this clone: The antigen is not known.

General study results and limits: Sequencing probably produced one cluster of sequence variants that were highly shared. The majority of CMV-associated TCR beta chains were reported as apparently HLA-restricted in a later analysis. The number of N-insertions in an Asian-associated ancestry cluster was reportedly below the roughly 670-donor mean in a later analysis. TRBV6-2, TRBV6-3 and some other V segments were excluded as indistinguishable.

The CDR3 runs to 14 residues. Looked up from germline, CDR1 is SGHRS and CDR2 is YFSETQ. V lost 4 bases and J 7 bases, leaving 17 bases between the germline ends. The PCR used 60 Vbeta and 13 Jbeta primers. Data came from immunoSEQ multiplex PCR; TCRdb stores just in-frame clones and leaves some out. The sample gives about 80,000 clones, approximately 80% of which show up once; 3% to 3.5% is in the top ten. J is TRBJ2-5 and V is TRBV5-1; D is perhaps TRBD2 (6 bases). Sequenced material: PBMCs. This receptor was obtained from a man in his fifties or sixties in good health and CMV-seronegative. The CDR3 loop is CASSPSSAAPTQYF. As DNA, the CDR3 is TGCGCCAGCAGCCCATCTAGCGCCGCCCCGACCCAGTACTTC.